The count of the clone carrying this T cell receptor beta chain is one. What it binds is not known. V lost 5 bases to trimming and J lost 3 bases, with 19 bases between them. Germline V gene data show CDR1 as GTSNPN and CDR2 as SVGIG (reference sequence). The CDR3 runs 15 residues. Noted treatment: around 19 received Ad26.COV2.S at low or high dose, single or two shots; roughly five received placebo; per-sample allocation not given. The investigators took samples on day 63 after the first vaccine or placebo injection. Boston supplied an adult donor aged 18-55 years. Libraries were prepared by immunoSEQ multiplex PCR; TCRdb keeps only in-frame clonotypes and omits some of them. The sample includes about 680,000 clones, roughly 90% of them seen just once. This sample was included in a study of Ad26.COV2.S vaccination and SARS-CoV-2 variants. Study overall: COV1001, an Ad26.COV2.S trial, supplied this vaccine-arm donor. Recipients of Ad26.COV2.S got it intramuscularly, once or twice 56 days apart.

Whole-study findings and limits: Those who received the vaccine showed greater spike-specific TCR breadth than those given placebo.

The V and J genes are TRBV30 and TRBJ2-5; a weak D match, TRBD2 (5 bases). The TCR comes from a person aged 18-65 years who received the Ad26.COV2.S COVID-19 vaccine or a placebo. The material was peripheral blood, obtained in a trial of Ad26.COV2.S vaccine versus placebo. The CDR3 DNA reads TGTGCCTGGGGAGGACGTCATGGGTACGAAGAGACCCAGTACTTC. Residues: CAWGGRHGYEETQYF.